This entry describes one TCR beta chain. Its cognate antigen has yet to be identified. No clone much larger than this one lies a single base away; base qualities are absent. The trial excluded patients who had a history of autoimmune disease or were on systemic immunosuppression. Peripheral blood for TCR sequencing was collected from all dose cohorts at baseline, on cycle 4 day 1, and on cycle 7 day 1. The samples were taken from a phase I, first-in-human, multicenter, open-label dose-escalation trial of ivuxolimab. Adults with locally advanced or metastatic melanoma, renal cell, hepatocellular, or head and neck squamous cell carcinoma were enrolled in the trial. Before TCR sequencing, CD4+ T cells and CD8+ T cells were sorted from peripheral blood as separate populations. The sample belongs to a study of OX40 agonist ivuxolimab in advanced cancers. About the investigation overall: The costimulatory receptor OX40 (CD134) was targeted by ivuxolimab, a fully human IgG2 agonistic monoclonal antibody. The paper reports the monotherapy dose-escalation portion (N of about 50 patients) of the phase I ivuxolimab trial. Patients were allowed to have had prior anti-PD-1, anti-PD-L1 or anti-CTLA-4 therapy, and 40% of the dose-escalation patients had previously received checkpoint inhibitors. Partial responses occurred in three dose-escalation patients, of whom one had hepatocellular carcinoma and two had cutaneous melanoma. Intravenous ivuxolimab was administered to patients every 2 weeks at six dose levels: 0.01, 0.1, 0.3, 1.5, 3 and 10 mg/kg. The purpose of peripheral TCRbeta sequencing was to test whether ivuxolimab changed TCR sequence diversity and led to clonal T-cell expansion. In the dose-escalation cohort, more than 75% of patients were male, and the mean age was approximately 55 years, with a range of roughly 20 to 85. Of the 50 to 55 patients in dose escalation, about 20 had hepatocellular carcinoma, some 15 had melanoma, 9 had renal cell carcinoma and 9 had head and neck cancer.

Genomic DNA was extracted from sorted cells for sequencing of the TCRbeta CDR3 region. The immunoSEQ Assay was used for sequencing of TCRbeta CDR3 regions. Here the immuneACCESS table is served through TCRdb, limited to in-frame sequences with V and J called. Missing clones are a known gap in these copies; in checked studies unresolved V genes cover under half, and the rest lacks a known reason. This sample comprises about 110,000 clones, less than 95% of them detected only once. In total, the top ten clones hold approximately 1.3% of the sample. Study-wide findings and limitations: Low levels of normalized T-cell clonal expansion were also shown by some nonresponding patients. At doses of 0.1 to 3.0 mg/kg, clonal expansion of both CD4+ and CD8+ blood T cells was observed from baseline to week 6. In partial responders in the 0.1-3.0 mg/kg groups, normalized peripheral clonal expansion was found to be among the lowest, especially among CD8+ T cells. After ivuxolimab, more expanded clones were found on average in CD8+ T cells than in CD4+ T cells. Antigen specificity was not determined for the clonally expanded peripheral T cells.

The CDR1 and CDR2 encoded by the germline V gene are SGHRS and YFSETQ. Counted from cysteine to phenylalanine, this CDR3 has 12 amino acids. Only CDR3 DNA is held: 36 bases, read in frame from base 1. V and J are truncated by 2 bases and 4 bases respectively, leaving an intervening sequence of 4 bases. The V gene is TRBV5-1 and the J gene is TRBJ2-1, with the D gene not confidently named. The material was CD4+ or CD8+ T cells sorted from blood, obtained in a trial of the OX40 agonist ivuxolimab. The sequence derives from an adult with an advanced solid tumor such as melanoma, head and neck, liver or kidney cancer. The nucleotide sequence reads as follows: TGCGCCAGCAGCTTTGATTACAATGAGCAGTTCTTC. It is translated as CASSFDYNEQFF.